Listed below are T cell receptor beta chains from one sample, sequenced in a study of response to subunit inactivated influenza vaccine. TCRdb reprocessed the RT-PCR reads via MiXCR and lists one record per CDR3 protein. In the table there are approximately 730,000 distinct CDR3 sequences, approximately 15% of which are singletons. This specimen consisted of PBMCs from blood, obtained 14 to 15 days before vaccination. Receptors were obtained from a man aged 50 to 59 who received an inactivated influenza vaccine. The CDR3 runs from the conserved cysteine through the conserved F or W. Fields, in order: J gene, clone size, D gene, V gene, CDR3 length, CDR3 DNA, CDR3 protein. The D gene is left open where the match is weak. Not every row has a clone size; where given, it reads once, few, many or a size class.

TRBJ2-3 few TRBD1 TRBV28 14 TGTGCCAGCAACAACAGGGGCTCTGCCGATACGCAGTATTTT CASNNRGSADTQYF
TRBJ1-4 - TRBD1 TRBV10-3 14 TGTGCCACTCGGTGGGGGACAGGGGGAGAAAAACTGTTTTTT CATRWGTGGEKLFF
TRBJ2-2 few - TRBV12-5 13 TGTGCTAGTCGCGGAGAGCGGGCCGGGGAGCTGTTTTTT CASRGERAGELFF
TRBJ2-3 - - TRBV12-3/TRBV12-4 14 TGTGCCAGCAGTTTAATCAGGGGCGGTGATACGCAGTATTTT CASSLIRGGDTQYF
TRBJ2-7 - - TRBV11-3 12 TGTGCCAGCAGCTCTTTGACAACCGAGCAGTACTTC CASSSLTTEQYF
TRBJ1-1 many TRBD1 TRBV12-3/TRBV12-4 14 TGTGCCAGCAGTACGGGACAGGTGGGAACTGAAGCTTTCTTT CASSTGQVGTEAFF
TRBJ2-7 few - TRBV12-3/TRBV12-4 12 TGTGCCAGCAGTTTAGGGTACTTCGAGCAGTACTTC CASSLGYFEQYF
TRBJ2-3 - TRBD2 TRBV20-1 15 TGCTGTGCAACCAAGCGGGGGGGCAACCCAGATACGCAGTATTTT CCATKRGGNPDTQYF
TRBJ2-3 - - TRBV12-3/TRBV12-4 16 TGTGCCAGCAGTTTAGGTATCAGGGCAAGCACAGATACGCAGTATTTT CASSLGIRASTDTQYF
TRBJ1-5 many - TRBV12-3/TRBV12-4 14 TGTGCCAGCAGTTTCCGGGACAGCAATCAGCCCCAGCATTTT CASSFRDSNQPQHF
TRBJ2-5 - - TRBV7-9 14 TGTGCCAGCAGCTTAGACGGTGGTGGGGAGACCCAGTACTTC CASSLDGGGETQYF
TRBJ1-3 many - TRBV4-2 16 TGTGCCAGCAGCCAAGACCCCCAAGGGTCTGGAAACACCATATATTTT CASSQDPQGSGNTIYF
TRBJ2-3 few - TRBV6-2/TRBV6-3 17 TGTGCCAGCACCCTCAACCGAGACGACCAGGACACAGATACGCAGTATTTT CASTLNRDDQDTDTQYF
TRBJ2-7 - - TRBV7-9 14 TGTGCCAGCAGTCCGCGACAGGGAGGCAGAGAGCAGTACTTC CASSPRQGGREQYF
TRBJ2-2 - TRBD1 TRBV7-2 15 TGTGCCAGCAGGAGGACAGGGTTCAACACCGGGGAGCTGTTTTTT CASRRTGFNTGELFF
TRBJ2-3 few - TRBV7-9 14 TGTGCCAGCAGCTCCACCGATGTCACAGATACGCAGTATTTT CASSSTDVTDTQYF
TRBJ2-6 few - TRBV12-3/TRBV12-4 13 TGTGCCAGCGGGGTCCCTGGGGCCAACGTCCTGACTTTC CASGVPGANVLTF
TRBJ2-1 many TRBD1 TRBV6-2/TRBV6-3 16 TGTGCCAGCAGATTAGGGGACAGGGTACTGGGCAATGAGCAGTTCTTC CASRLGDRVLGNEQFF
TRBJ2-1 few - TRBV7-9 13 TGTGCCAGCAGCGACTGGGGGATTCATGAGCAGTTCTTC CASSDWGIHEQFF
TRBJ2-1 - - TRBV5-1 16 TGCGCCAGCAGCTTGGATGGTAGCGGAGCCTACAATGAGCAGTTCTTC CASSLDGSGAYNEQFF
TRBJ1-6 - - TRBV12-3/TRBV12-4 13 TGTGCCAGCAGTCCCCCCCAGGTTTCACCCCTCCACTTT CASSPPQVSPLHF
TRBJ2-1 few - TRBV20-1 14 TGCAGTGCTAGAGATCGGGCAATAAGGAATGAGCAGTTCTTC CSARDRAIRNEQFF
TRBJ1-3 - - TRBV5-1 14 TGCGCCAGCAGCTCCGGGAATCCTGGAAACACCATATATTTT CASSSGNPGNTIYF
TRBJ2-3 - TRBD2 TRBV7-2 14 TGTGCCAGCAGCTTTAGCGGGGGCGGGGATACGCAGTATTTT CASSFSGGGDTQYF
TRBJ1-1 - - TRBV25-1 14 TGTGCCAGCAGTGAAGGCCAGGTAAACACTGAAGCTTTCTTT CASSEGQVNTEAFF
TRBJ2-7 - - TRBV9 14 TGTGCCAGCAATCCCATAGGGGGGGCGGGGGAGCAGTACTTC CASNPIGGAGEQYF
TRBJ2-3 few - TRBV20-1 13 TGCAGTGCGAGGCTCTTAGACACAGATACGCAGTATTTT CSARLLDTDTQYF
TRBJ2-2 few - TRBV7-3 14 TGTGCCAGCAGCTTACGGCCCTACACCGGGGAGCTGTTTTTT CASSLRPYTGELFF
TRBJ1-5 - - TRBV7-9 13 TGTGCCAGCAGCTTAGGGGACAATCAGCCCCAGCATTTT CASSLGDNQPQHF
TRBJ1-1 - - TRBV10-3 13 TGTGCCATCAGTGACCGCCTGCGGGGTGAAGCTTTCTTT CAISDRLRGEAFF
TRBJ2-7 once - TRBV19 12 TGTGCCAGTAGTGCCTCAGAATACGAGCAGTACTTC CASSASEYEQYF
TRBJ2-7 many TRBD1 TRBV5-1 13 TGCGCCAGCAGCCGAGACAGGGCCTACGAGCAGTACTTC CASSRDRAYEQYF
TRBJ2-7 - TRBD2 TRBV19 15 TGTGCCAGTAGTATAGGACTAGCGGCGCGCGACGAGCAGTACTTC CASSIGLAARDEQYF
TRBJ2-7 - - TRBV3-1 15 TGTGCCAGCAGCCAGGATATGGGGGTACAGAACGAGCAGTACTTC CASSQDMGVQNEQYF
TRBJ1-5 few TRBD1 TRBV12-3/TRBV12-4 15 TGTGCCAGCAGTTTCTCGTCGGGGGACAGCCAGCCCCAGCATTTT CASSFSSGDSQPQHF
TRBJ2-5 - - TRBV29-1 13 TGCAGCGTTGGGCCAGGGTCCCCGGAGACCCAGTACTTC CSVGPGSPETQYF
TRBJ2-5 - TRBD2 TRBV20-1 16 TGCAGTGCTAGGGAAAGGGCTAGCGGGAGAGGGGAGACCCAGTACTTC CSARERASGRGETQYF
TRBJ2-7 many - TRBV28 17 TGTGCCAGCAGTTTAGTTCGAGGCAGGAGTTCCTCCTACGAGCAGTACTTC CASSLVRGRSSSYEQYF
TRBJ2-5 - - TRBV18 12 TGTGCCAGCTCAATCCAGCAAGAGACCCAGTACTTC CASSIQQETQYF
TRBJ2-2 few - TRBV12-3/TRBV12-4 13 TGTGCCAGCAGTTGGGGGTGGGGCGGGGAGCTGTTTTTT CASSWGWGGELFF
TRBJ2-3 few TRBD2 TRBV12-3/TRBV12-4 13 TGTGCCAGCAACCGGGAGGGCACAGATACGCAGTATTTT CASNREGTDTQYF
TRBJ2-7 - - TRBV7-7 16 TGTGCTAGCAGCCCCGGCCCGTCTCAGGGAACCTACGAGCAGTACTTC CASSPGPSQGTYEQYF
TRBJ2-2 few - TRBV6-2/TRBV6-3 14 TGTGCCAGCGGACGGGCGGGGAACACCGGGGAGCTGTTTTTT CASGRAGNTGELFF
TRBJ2-7 - TRBD1 TRBV5-4 15 TGTGCCAGCAGCTCCAGGACAGGGGCCTCCTACGAGCAGTACTTC CASSSRTGASYEQYF
TRBJ2-7 - TRBD2 TRBV18 15 TGTGCCAGCTCACCAACTAACGGACTAGCGGGAGAGGGGTACTTC CASSPTNGLAGEGYF
TRBJ1-5 - - TRBV6-5 13 TGTGCCAGCAGTTCCTCCGGGGGTCAGCCCCAGCATTTT CASSSSGGQPQHF
TRBJ1-2 - - TRBV6-2/TRBV6-3 14 TGTGCCAGCAGCCAAACCCGAGGGGCACTCGGCTACACCTTC CASSQTRGALGYTF
TRBJ2-5 few - TRBV3-1 14 TGTGCCAGCAGCCCCGGGAGTACCGGAGAGACCCAGTACTTC CASSPGSTGETQYF
TRBJ2-1 many - TRBV7-8 16 TGTGCCAGCAGCTTATTAGTCGGGAGCTCCTACAATGAGCAGTTCTTC CASSLLVGSSYNEQFF
TRBJ2-1 few - TRBV10-3 15 TGTGCCATCAGTGAAGGAGTAGCAGTCTACAATGAGCAGTTCTTC CAISEGVAVYNEQFF
TRBJ2-7 few TRBD2 TRBV15 19 TGTGCCACCAGCAGAGATGGGACTAGCGGGGGCCCCGCAGACTACGAGCAGTACTTC CATSRDGTSGGPADYEQYF
TRBJ2-5 once - TRBV20-1 14 TGCAGTGCTAGAGAGGCAGGGGGAGGGGAGACCCAGTACTTC CSAREAGGGETQYF
TRBJ2-5 few TRBD2 TRBV6-2/TRBV6-3 16 TGTGCCAGCAGTCGGACTAGCGGGGACGTTGAGGAGACCCAGTACTTC CASSRTSGDVEETQYF
TRBJ1-1 few TRBD1 TRBV5-1 15 TGCGCCAGCAGCTTGGAACCAGGACAGGACTCTGAAGCTTTCTTT CASSLEPGQDSEAFF
TRBJ1-1 - - TRBV20-1 12 TGCAGTGCTAATTCCCCCTCCGCCGAAGCTTTCTTT CSANSPSAEAFF